This TCR beta chain was sequenced in a study of cytomegalovirus exposure and HLA in healthy donors. Study-wide context: Membership in the Caucasian-associated ancestry cluster was found for around 81% of nearly 400 genotyped donors. The study, taken as a whole, reports: Analysis was carried out at a later point, and it linked a missense DCLRE1C variant to TCR beta V- and J-gene trimming. HLA alleles showed associations with about 17,000 TCR beta sequences in a later analysis, at a 0.05 false discovery rate.

This CDR3 spans 13 amino acids. With 3 bases removed from V and 3 bases from J, the gap between germline ends came to 9 bases. CDR1 and CDR2 from the germline V gene are SGHDT and YYEEEE. This clone occurred once. The antigen remains undetermined. PCR involved 60 Vbeta and 13 Jbeta primers. The protocol was immunoSEQ multiplex PCR, while the TCRdb copy is restricted to in-frame clones and leaves out a portion. This sample has around 180,000 clones; 78% occur once, and the top ten carry around 5.9%. The sequenced material came from PBMCs. The J gene is TRBJ2-5, the V gene TRBV5-6; D might be TRBD2 (5 bases). The receptor was derived from a woman aged 25-40 years in good health and CMV-seropositive. CDR3 sequence reads: CASSSPGKETQYF. The CDR3, as DNA: TGTGCCAGCAGCTCTCCGGGAAAAGAGACCCAGTACTTC. Together with reference TRBV5-6 and TRBJ2-5, the CDR3 gives the full variable domain: DAGVTQSPTHLIKTRGQQVTLRCSPKSGHDTVSWYQQALGQGPQFIFQYYEEEERQRGNFPDRFSGHQFPNYSSELNVNALLLGDSALYLCASSSPGKETQYFGPGTRLLVL.